This T cell receptor beta chain was found in a study of beta chain features in type 1 diabetes. Concerning this clone itself: What it recognizes is unknown.

The CDR3 is 13 amino acids. The germline V gene encodes CDR1 MNHEY and CDR2 SMNVEV (reference sequence). Trimming took 5 bases from V and 5 from J; bases not matched to a gene: 5. Investigators reverse transcribed all isolated RNA, so they sequenced expressed TCRB transcripts. An average of about 3.57 million reads was obtained for naive, central memory and regulatory T cell samples. The table came from immunoSEQ multiplex PCR; TCRdb's copy has only in-frame clones and leaves some out. The data hold about 180,000 clones, with approximately 8% observed a single time. The study, taken as a whole, reports: VDJ junctions from type 1 diabetes patients carried fewer insertions and larger deletions. Cells with high TCR expression could be over-represented by cDNA sequencing. Type 1 diabetes patients showed a moderate but significant shortening of TCRB CDR3s in all four CD4+ subsets.

The TCR comes from a man aged 18 to 29 with type 1 diabetes. The sequencing input was central memory CD4+ T cells from blood. The chain combines TRBV27 with TRBJ1-1; TRBD1 aligns across 7 bases. The CDR3 is CASSMTGLTEAFF. CDR3 coding DNA: TGTGCCAGCAGTATGACAGGGCTGACTGAAGCTTTCTTT.